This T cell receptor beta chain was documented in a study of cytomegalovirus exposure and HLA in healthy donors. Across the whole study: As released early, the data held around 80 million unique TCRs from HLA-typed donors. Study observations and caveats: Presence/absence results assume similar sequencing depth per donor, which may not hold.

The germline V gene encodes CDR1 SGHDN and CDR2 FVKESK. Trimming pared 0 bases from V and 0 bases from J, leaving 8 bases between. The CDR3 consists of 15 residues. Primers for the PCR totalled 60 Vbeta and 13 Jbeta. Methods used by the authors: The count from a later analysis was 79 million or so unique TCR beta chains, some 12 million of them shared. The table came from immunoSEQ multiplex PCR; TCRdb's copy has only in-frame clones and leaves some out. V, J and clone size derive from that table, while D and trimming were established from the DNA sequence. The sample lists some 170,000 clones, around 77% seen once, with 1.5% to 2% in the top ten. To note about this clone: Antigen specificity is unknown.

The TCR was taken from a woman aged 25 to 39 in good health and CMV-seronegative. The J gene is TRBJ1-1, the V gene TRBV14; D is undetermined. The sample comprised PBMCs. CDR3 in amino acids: CASSQDQELNTEAFF. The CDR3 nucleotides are TGTGCCAGCAGCCAAGATCAGGAATTGAACACTGAAGCTTTCTTT. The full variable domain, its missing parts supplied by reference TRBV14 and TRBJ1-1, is EAGVTQFPSHSVIEKGQTVTLRCDPISGHDNLYWYRRVMGKEIKFLLHFVKESKQDESGMPNNRFLAERTGGTYSTLKVQPAELEDSGVYFCASSQDQELNTEAFFGQGTRLTVV.